Listed below are T cell receptor beta chains from one sample, sequenced in a study of blood T cell repertoires in COVID-19. Profiling relied on immunoSEQ multiplex PCR, and the TCRdb table lists in-frame clones only, not all of them. The table lists 150,000 to 200,000 clones, roughly 88% of them singletons. Sample: PBMCs or T cells enriched from blood (not recorded which). These receptors were collected from a man aged 45-65 years who had recovered from COVID-19. CDR3s include the opening cysteine and the closing phenylalanine or tryptophan. The order of the fields is J gene, clone size, D gene, V gene, CDR3 protein, CDR3 DNA. The D gene is left open where the match is weak. For some rows the clone size is stated as once, few or many, or as a class when expanded; others skip it.

j_call: TRBJ1-1; clone_size: -; d_call: -; v_call: TRBV27; cdr3_aa: CASQGLGKNTEAFF; cdr3_nt: TGTGCCAGCCAGGGTCTGGGGAAGAACACTGAAGCTTTCTTT
j_call: TRBJ1-1; clone_size: -; d_call: -; v_call: TRBV18; cdr3_aa: CASSPTRLNTEAFF; cdr3_nt: TGTGCCAGCTCACCAACCAGATTGAACACTGAAGCTTTCTTT
j_call: TRBJ1-1; clone_size: -; d_call: TRBD1; v_call: TRBV4-1; cdr3_aa: CASSQLGQGNTEAFF; cdr3_nt: TGCGCCAGCAGCCAATTGGGACAGGGAAACACTGAAGCTTTCTTT
j_call: TRBJ1-1; clone_size: -; d_call: -; v_call: TRBV29-1; cdr3_aa: CSAHPLTPGTEAFF; cdr3_nt: TGCAGCGCCCACCCGTTAACTCCAGGCACTGAAGCTTTCTTT
j_call: TRBJ1-1; clone_size: -; d_call: -; v_call: TRBV5-1; cdr3_aa: CASSLGHSNTEAFF; cdr3_nt: TGCGCCAGCAGCTTGGGACACTCGAACACTGAAGCTTTCTTT
j_call: TRBJ1-1; clone_size: -; d_call: -; v_call: TRBV10-3; cdr3_aa: CAISDSLNTEAFF; cdr3_nt: TGTGCCATCAGCGACAGTTTGAACACTGAAGCTTTCTTT
j_call: TRBJ2-2; clone_size: -; d_call: -; v_call: TRBV19; cdr3_aa: CASAEISNTGELFF; cdr3_nt: TGTGCCAGTGCTGAGATTTCGAACACCGGGGAGCTGTTTTTT
j_call: TRBJ1-5; clone_size: -; d_call: -; v_call: TRBV20-1; cdr3_aa: CSATGDAAQHF; cdr3_nt: TGCAGTGCTACGGGGGACGCGGCCCAGCATTTT
j_call: TRBJ2-7; clone_size: -; d_call: TRBD1; v_call: TRBV30; cdr3_aa: CAWSVTWDRENEQYF; cdr3_nt: TGTGCCTGGAGTGTAACCTGGGACAGGGAAAACGAGCAGTACTTC
j_call: TRBJ1-1; clone_size: once; d_call: -; v_call: TRBV5-4; cdr3_aa: CASSLEPGHEAFF; cdr3_nt: TGTGCCAGCAGCTTAGAACCGGGACATGAAGCTTTCTTT
j_call: TRBJ2-4; clone_size: -; d_call: TRBD2; v_call: TRBV6-1; cdr3_aa: CASSGQLAGGLAKNIQYF; cdr3_nt: TGTGCCAGCAGTGGCCAACTAGCGGGGGGTCTAGCCAAAAACATTCAGTACTTC
j_call: TRBJ1-2; clone_size: -; d_call: -; v_call: TRBV3-1/TRBV3-2; cdr3_aa: CASSPTSGANYGYTF; cdr3_nt: TGTGCCAGCAGCCCCACGTCCGGGGCTAACTATGGCTACACCTTC
j_call: TRBJ2-7; clone_size: -; d_call: -; v_call: TRBV11-2; cdr3_aa: CASSPNRVREQYF; cdr3_nt: TGTGCCAGCAGCCCGAACAGGGTTAGAGAGCAGTACTTC
j_call: TRBJ2-3; clone_size: -; d_call: -; v_call: TRBV6-1; cdr3_aa: CASSEGFGTLITDTQYF; cdr3_nt: TGTGCCAGCAGTGAAGGATTCGGGACACTTATCACAGATACGCAGTATTTT
j_call: TRBJ2-3; clone_size: -; d_call: TRBD2; v_call: TRBV14; cdr3_aa: CASSQRGLASLDTQYF; cdr3_nt: TGTGCCAGCAGCCAAAGGGGACTAGCTTCATTAGATACGCAGTATTTT
j_call: TRBJ2-3; clone_size: -; d_call: -; v_call: TRBV24-1; cdr3_aa: CATSDLSGTDTQYF; cdr3_nt: TGTGCCACCAGTGATTTATCAGGCACAGATACGCAGTATTTT
j_call: TRBJ1-2; clone_size: -; d_call: -; v_call: TRBV28; cdr3_aa: CASILGGVTNYGYTF; cdr3_nt: TGTGCCAGCATCTTGGGGGGGGTGACTAACTATGGCTACACCTTC
j_call: TRBJ1-4; clone_size: -; d_call: -; v_call: TRBV15; cdr3_aa: CATSSRTAGTNEKLFF; cdr3_nt: TGTGCCACCAGCAGCCGGACTGCGGGGACTAATGAAAAACTGTTTTTT
j_call: TRBJ1-2; clone_size: once; d_call: -; v_call: TRBV29-1; cdr3_aa: CSAEVNYGYTF; cdr3_nt: TGCAGCGCCGAGGTAAACTATGGCTACACCTTC
j_call: TRBJ2-3; clone_size: -; d_call: TRBD2; v_call: TRBV24-1; cdr3_aa: CATSDFLGPVAGAHTDTQYF; cdr3_nt: TGTGCCACCAGTGATTTTTTGGGACCCGTAGCGGGGGCCCACACAGATACGCAGTATTTT
j_call: TRBJ1-2; clone_size: -; d_call: -; v_call: TRBV2; cdr3_aa: CASRGPGATLFGYTF; cdr3_nt: TGTGCCAGCAGGGGACCGGGAGCCACTCTCTTTGGCTACACCTTC
j_call: TRBJ2-5; clone_size: -; d_call: TRBD2; v_call: TRBV19; cdr3_aa: CASRGAGGRETQYF; cdr3_nt: TGTGCCAGTAGAGGAGCGGGGGGGCGAGAGACCCAGTACTTC